The next 18 T cell receptor beta chains were all read from a single sample in a study of cytomegalovirus exposure and HLA in healthy donors. Primers included in the PCR were 60 Vbeta and 13 Jbeta primers. Clones were sequenced by immunoSEQ multiplex PCR, and TCRdb holds only the in-frame ones, with some missing. The sample shows about 220,000 clones, about 80% of them seen only once. The sequencing input was PBMCs. These receptors came from a man younger than 35 in good health and CMV-seronegative.

The J gene is TRBJ2-2, the V gene TRBV14; TRBD1 is a possible D gene (5 bases). The CDR3 extends over 14 amino acids. The germline V gene encodes CDR1 SGHDN and CDR2 FVKESK. Trimming left V 1 base short and J 7 bases short, with 10 bases between. CDR3 residues: CASSQAGSHGELFF. The CDR3 bases are TGTGCCAGCAGCCAAGCAGGGTCCCACGGGGAGCTGTTTTTT.

The chain's CDR3 is CASSSGTLYQETQYF. CDR3 in DNA: TGTGCCAGCAGCTCCGGGACTCTGTACCAAGAGACCCAGTACTTC. The J gene is TRBJ2-5, the V gene TRBV7-9; D may be TRBD2 (6 bases). Germline CDR1 reads SEHNR; CDR2 reads FQNEAQ (reference sequence). The length of the CDR3 is 15 residues. The V end was cut by 4 bases, the J end by 0 bases, with 12 bases between.

The chain employs TRBV25-1 and TRBJ1-4; D remains ambiguous. Germline-derived CDR1 and CDR2 are MGHDK and SYGVNS. V dropped 4 bases and J dropped 7 bases, with 10 bases sitting between them. The CDR3 length is 13 residues. The CDR3 DNA reads TGTGCCAGCAGTGGGGCGACGGTTGAAAAACTGTTTTTT. Translating gives CASSGATVEKLFF.

J is TRBJ2-1 and V is TRBV5-1; TRBD2 matches at 7 bases. Per the germline V gene, CDR1 is SGHRS and CDR2 is YFSETQ. The CDR3 runs to 14 residues. Trimming at V came to 3 bases and at J to 6 bases, leaving 6 bases not matched to a gene. This CDR3 is CASSSTSPSNEQFF. CDR3 in DNA: TGCGCCAGCAGCTCGACTAGCCCCTCCAATGAGCAGTTCTTC.

The rearrangement joins TRBV6-6 to TRBJ2-4, with a possible D match to TRBD1 (5 bases). Germline V gene sequence: CDR1 MNHNY, CDR2 SVGAGI (reference sequence). Trimming left V 6 bases short and J 6 bases short, with 18 bases between. This CDR3 comprises 15 residues. The CDR3 bases are TGTGCCAGCAGCACCCCCTCCAGGGTGGGAAACATTCAGTACTTC. Translated, it gives CASSTPSRVGNIQYF.

This clone was recorded once. The V and J genes are TRBV30 and TRBJ2-4; TRBD2 is a possible D gene (6 bases). CDR1 is GTSNPN, CDR2 SVGIG, per germline (reference sequence). Trimming pared 7 bases from V and 5 bases from J, leaving 18 bases between. The CDR3 spans 14 residues. The DNA of the CDR3 is TGTGCCTCACGGGGGAAAGAGGTGGAAAACATTCAGTACTTC. Translation: CASRGKEVENIQYF.

The CDR3 reads CASSSSKGALPNTGELFF. CDR3 in DNA: TGTGCCAGCAGCTCCTCCAAAGGGGCCCTCCCGAACACCGGGGAGCTGTTTTTT. This chain joins TRBV7-3 and TRBJ2-2; D might be TRBD1 (5 bases). CDR3 length equals 18 residues. V was shortened by 4 bases and J by 0 bases, with 18 bases between the two germline ends. The germline CDR1 and CDR2 sequences are SGHTA and FQGTGA. The full variable domain, with the rest looked up from reference TRBV7-3 and TRBJ2-2, is GAGVSQTPSNKVTEKGKYVELRCDPISGHTALYWYRQSLGQGPEFLIYFQGTGAADDSGLPNDRFFAVRPEGSVSTLKIQRTERGDSAVYLCASSSSKGALPNTGELFFGEGSRLTVL.

The rearrangement joins TRBV6-6 to TRBJ1-4, with 7 bases lining up with TRBD1. J lost 4 bases, V lost 6 bases, and 11 bases had no gene match. The CDR3 runs 16 residues. Germline assignment: CDR1 MNHNY and CDR2 SVGAGI (reference sequence). The CDR3 here is CASSLTGWVGNEKLFF. The DNA for the CDR3 is TGTGCCAGCAGCCTGACAGGGTGGGTTGGTAATGAAAAACTGTTTTTT.

The chain couples TRBV6-1 to TRBJ2-1; 10 bases map to TRBD2. The germline gives CDR1 MNHNS, CDR2 SASEGT. J gave up 3 bases and V 4 bases, and 3 bases lay outside the gene matches. The CDR3 is 15 amino acids. CDR3 sequence reads: CASSGSSGSYNEQFF. The CDR3 nucleotides read TGTGCCAGCAGTGGTTCTAGCGGGAGCTACAATGAGCAGTTCTTC.

CDR3 nucleotide sequence: TGTGCCAGCAGCTTGGAGTCTTCGGTGGGTGGGCGTTATAATTCACCCCTCCACTTT. Amino acids: CASSLESSVGGRYNSPLHF. This chain connects TRBV5-6 to TRBJ1-6; D gene uncertain. Germline CDR1 is SGHDT and CDR2 is YYEEEE. This CDR3 has 19 residues. Trimming shortened V by 0 bases and J by 4 bases, and 20 bases separated the two germline ends.

The rearrangement joins TRBV5-1 to TRBJ1-3, with unresolved D. CDR1 SGHRS and CDR2 YFSETQ come from the germline V gene. The ends were cut back, 1 base at V and 0 bases at J, with 8 bases in the middle. The CDR3 runs 15 residues. CDR3 sequence reads: CASSLTASSGNTIYF. The CDR3 DNA reads TGCGCCAGCAGCTTGACAGCCAGCTCTGGAAACACCATATATTTT.

This clone was observed once. This chain joins TRBV6-5 and TRBJ1-6; no clear D. The CDR3 covers 13 residues. Deletions cut 2 bases from V and 7 bases from J, with 6 bases between. Per the germline V gene, CDR1 is MNHEY and CDR2 is SVGAGI. The CDR3 spells CASSYLQNSPLHF. Written as DNA, the CDR3 is TGTGCCAGCAGTTACCTACAGAATTCACCCCTCCACTTT.

The V gene is TRBV29-1, the J gene TRBJ2-3, with D maybe TRBD1 (5 bases). The CDR3 totals 12 residues. In germline, CDR1 is SQVTM, CDR2 ANQGSEA. Trimming took off 7 bases at V and 1 base at J, with 9 bases between the two ends. For the CDR3, the DNA is TGCAGCGAGTCGACAGGCACAGATACGCAGTATTTT. Translating it yields CSESTGTDTQYF.

This CDR3 reads CASSFRQGARNEQFF. CDR3 in DNA: TGTGCCAGCAGCTTTCGACAGGGGGCAAGGAATGAGCAGTTCTTC. This chain connects TRBV11-1 to TRBJ2-1, with 10 bases identical to TRBD1. The CDR3 extends over 15 amino acids. Germline V gene lookup returns CDR1 SGHAT and CDR2 FQDESV (reference sequence). Trimming took 3 bases from V and 7 from J; bases not matched to a gene: 6.

The gene calls are TRBV5-1 and TRBJ1-5; the D gene is possibly TRBD1 (6 bases). Trimming shortened V by 3 bases and J by 7 bases, and 17 bases separated the two germline ends. The CDR3 loop spans 15 amino acids. Germline lookup yields CDR1 SGHRS and CDR2 YFSETQ. The CDR3 sequence: CASSSGGGANQPQHF. As DNA, the CDR3 is TGCGCCAGCAGCTCCGGAGGGGGGGCAAACCAGCCCCAGCATTTT.

The J gene is TRBJ1-2, the V gene TRBV18; possible D gene TRBD1, 5 bases. V lost 1 base, J lost 7 bases, and 13 bases lay in between. This CDR3 has 14 residues. Germline V lookup: CDR1 KGHSH, CDR2 LQKENI. CDR3 nucleotide sequence: TGTGCCAGCTCACCACTTGCCAGGGATGCTGGCTACACCTTC. It translates to CASSPLARDAGYTF.

This clone has only a few counts. The J gene is TRBJ1-1, the V gene TRBV7-3; D is uncertain. Germline CDR1 reads SGHTA; CDR2 reads FQGTGA. V gave up 11 bases and J gave up 2 bases, with 9 bases separating them. The CDR3 totals 11 residues. The CDR3 DNA is TGTGCCGCGGGCAGAAACACTGAAGCTTTCTTT. It codes for CAAGRNTEAFF.

The chain recombines TRBV5-1 with TRBJ2-3; unclear D gene. The germline V and J ends were trimmed by 1 base and 5 bases, with 11 bases remaining between them. There are 14 residues in the CDR3. From germline, CDR1 is SGHRS and CDR2 YFSETQ. The chain's CDR3 is CASSLSMAQDTQYF. CDR3 coding DNA: TGCGCCAGCAGCTTGAGTATGGCCCAAGATACGCAGTATTTT.